These T cell receptor beta chains were read from a single sample in a study of PD-1 blockade in classical Hodgkin lymphoma. Measured with immunoSEQ multiplex PCR; TCRdb has only the in-frame clones, and not every one. The data show approximately 100,000 clones, with 75% to 90% seen just once and more than 6.5% held by the top ten. Specimen: peripheral blood mononuclear cells (PBMCs), collected before the second cycle of nivolumab. The origin of the receptors is a human donor with classical Hodgkin lymphoma. CDR3s include the opening cysteine and the closing phenylalanine or tryptophan. A D gene is named only where the DNA matches it firmly. Some rows have no size entry. The others give once, few or many, or a class for an expanded clone.

d_gene: TRBD2
j_gene: TRBJ2-1
v_gene: TRBV5-4
abundance: .
CDR3nt: TGTGCCAGCAGCTCACTAGCGGGGGGGCCAACTGAGCAGTTCTTC
CDR3aa: CASSSLAGGPTEQFF

d_gene: .
j_gene: TRBJ2-4
v_gene: TRBV11-2
abundance: .
CDR3nt: TGTGCCAGCAGCTCCCTAAGGGACCGGCCCGGACTTCAGTACTTC
CDR3aa: CASSSLRDRPGLQYF

d_gene: TRBD2
j_gene: TRBJ2-5
v_gene: TRBV18
abundance: .
CDR3nt: TGTGCCAGCTCACGACTGACTAGCGGGGGGAGTCAAGAGACCCAGTACTTC
CDR3aa: CASSRLTSGGSQETQYF

d_gene: .
j_gene: TRBJ2-2
v_gene: TRBV7-2
abundance: .
CDR3nt: TGTGCCAGCGGTAGCCGTACCGGGGAGCTGTTTTTT
CDR3aa: CASGSRTGELFF

d_gene: .
j_gene: TRBJ1-2
v_gene: TRBV7-8
abundance: few
CDR3nt: TGTGCCAGCACCGGGGCAGATAACTATGGCTACACCTTC
CDR3aa: CASTGADNYGYTF

d_gene: .
j_gene: TRBJ1-5
v_gene: TRBV27
abundance: .
CDR3nt: TGTGCCAGCAGTTCTCAGCGTAATCATCAGCCCCAGCATTTT
CDR3aa: CASSSQRNHQPQHF

d_gene: .
j_gene: TRBJ2-7
v_gene: TRBV19
abundance: .
CDR3nt: TGTGCCAGTAGTAGTGGACGGACCTACGAGCAGTACTTC
CDR3aa: CASSSGRTYEQYF

d_gene: .
j_gene: TRBJ2-7
v_gene: TRBV10-3
abundance: .
CDR3nt: TGTGCCATCAGCGGGGGGACAGTCTCCTACGAGCAGTACTTC
CDR3aa: CAISGGTVSYEQYF

d_gene: .
j_gene: TRBJ1-1
v_gene: TRBV7-9
abundance: .
CDR3nt: TGTGCCAGCAGCTTATTCGACCGCATTCCAGGGAAAACTGAAGCTTTCTTC
CDR3aa: CASSLFDRIPGKTEAFF

d_gene: TRBD1
j_gene: TRBJ1-1
v_gene: TRBV7-8
abundance: .
CDR3nt: TGTGCCAGCAGCCCTATGACAGGGGAGGTCACTGAAGCTTTCTTT
CDR3aa: CASSPMTGEVTEAFF

d_gene: .
j_gene: TRBJ1-2
v_gene: TRBV6-5
abundance: .
CDR3nt: TGTGCCAGCACCGAACAGGGTTCTAACTATGGCTACACCTTC
CDR3aa: CASTEQGSNYGYTF

d_gene: .
j_gene: TRBJ2-7
v_gene: TRBV12-5
abundance: once
CDR3nt: TGTGCTAGTGGCAATACAGGGTCCTGGGAGCAGTACTTC
CDR3aa: CASGNTGSWEQYF

d_gene: .
j_gene: TRBJ1-4
v_gene: TRBV30
abundance: .
CDR3nt: TGTGCCTGGAGTGATACCCGGGGATGGGGTGAAAAACTGTTTTTT
CDR3aa: CAWSDTRGWGEKLFF

d_gene: TRBD2
j_gene: TRBJ2-7
v_gene: TRBV7-2
abundance: .
CDR3nt: TGTGCCAGCAGCTTAGTTGGTGGGGGGGTCTCCTACGAGCAGTACTTC
CDR3aa: CASSLVGGGVSYEQYF

d_gene: TRBD1
j_gene: TRBJ2-7
v_gene: TRBV5-1
abundance: few
CDR3nt: TGCGCCAGCAGACAGGACAGGGGCGAGCAGTACTTC
CDR3aa: CASRQDRGEQYF

d_gene: .
j_gene: TRBJ2-5
v_gene: TRBV4-3
abundance: once
CDR3nt: TGCGCCAGCAGCCAACCCCCCATGGGGATTCGGGAGACCCAGTACTTC
CDR3aa: CASSQPPMGIRETQYF

d_gene: .
j_gene: TRBJ1-1
v_gene: TRBV7-9
abundance: few
CDR3nt: TGTGCCAGCAGCTTTATGGTGCAGGAAGAAGCTTTCTTT
CDR3aa: CASSFMVQEEAFF

d_gene: TRBD1
j_gene: TRBJ2-7
v_gene: TRBV6-5
abundance: .
CDR3nt: TGTGCCAGCAGTTACTCCCGGGACAGTTCCTACGAGCAGTACTTC
CDR3aa: CASSYSRDSSYEQYF

d_gene: .
j_gene: TRBJ1-2
v_gene: TRBV5-5
abundance: .
CDR3nt: TGTGCCAGCAGCTTGGGTCGGCAGGCAGGCGATGGCTACACCTTC
CDR3aa: CASSLGRQAGDGYTF

d_gene: .
j_gene: TRBJ1-3
v_gene: TRBV19
abundance: .
CDR3nt: TGTGCCAGTAGTATCGGGCGAGACCCACCAGGAAACACCATATATTTT
CDR3aa: CASSIGRDPPGNTIYF

d_gene: .
j_gene: TRBJ2-7
v_gene: TRBV30
abundance: .
CDR3nt: TGTGCCTGTCTAGGTGGACGGAGCTCCTACGAGCAGTACTTC
CDR3aa: CACLGGRSSYEQYF

d_gene: .
j_gene: TRBJ2-5
v_gene: TRBV5-1
abundance: .
CDR3nt: TGCGCCAGCAGCTTGCAGGGGTTTATGTGGGAGACCCAGTACTTC
CDR3aa: CASSLQGFMWETQYF

d_gene: .
j_gene: TRBJ2-1
v_gene: TRBV7-2
abundance: once
CDR3nt: TGTGCCAGCAGCTTAGTAGCGGCTGTGGCAAATGAGCAGTTCTTC
CDR3aa: CASSLVAAVANEQFF

d_gene: TRBD1
j_gene: TRBJ1-1
v_gene: TRBV7-3
abundance: once
CDR3nt: TGTGCCAGCAGCCAGACAGGGTTGGACACTGAAGCTTTCTTT
CDR3aa: CASSQTGLDTEAFF

d_gene: .
j_gene: TRBJ2-2
v_gene: TRBV11-2
abundance: once
CDR3nt: TGTGCCAGCAGCTTTGGGGGTACCGGGGAGCTGTTTTTT
CDR3aa: CASSFGGTGELFF

d_gene: .
j_gene: TRBJ1-3
v_gene: TRBV29-1
abundance: .
CDR3nt: TGCAGCGTTGAAGATCCCCGGGGTATAGGAAACACCATATATTTT
CDR3aa: CSVEDPRGIGNTIYF

d_gene: .
j_gene: TRBJ2-7
v_gene: TRBV11-2
abundance: .
CDR3nt: TGTGCCAGCAGCTTAGTGGGGACACCTTCATGGCAGTACTTC
CDR3aa: CASSLVGTPSWQYF

d_gene: .
j_gene: TRBJ2-3
v_gene: TRBV7-6
abundance: .
CDR3nt: TGTGCCAGCAGCCCTCCCTCGGTGGATACGCAGTATTTT
CDR3aa: CASSPPSVDTQYF

d_gene: .
j_gene: TRBJ2-3
v_gene: TRBV5-1
abundance: .
CDR3nt: TGCGCCAGCAGCTTCCAGGGGCGGACAGATACGCAGTATTTT
CDR3aa: CASSFQGRTDTQYF

d_gene: TRBD2
j_gene: TRBJ2-5
v_gene: TRBV5-1
abundance: .
CDR3nt: TGCGCCAGCAGCCCACGCGGGGGGGCCCGGGAGACCCAGTACTTC
CDR3aa: CASSPRGGARETQYF

d_gene: .
j_gene: TRBJ1-1
v_gene: TRBV19
abundance: .
CDR3nt: TGTGCCAGTATAGGGGGTTTGGGCACTGAAGCTTTCTTT
CDR3aa: CASIGGLGTEAFF

d_gene: TRBD2
j_gene: TRBJ2-3
v_gene: TRBV7-7
abundance: .
CDR3nt: TGTGCCAGCAGCTTGGGACTAGCGGGGGGCACAGATACGCAGTATTTT
CDR3aa: CASSLGLAGGTDTQYF

d_gene: TRBD1
j_gene: TRBJ1-1
v_gene: TRBV28
abundance: .
CDR3nt: TGTGCCAGCAGTTCCTACAGGGGGTTGACGAGTGAAGCTTTCTTT
CDR3aa: CASSSYRGLTSEAFF

d_gene: .
j_gene: TRBJ1-1
v_gene: TRBV14
abundance: .
CDR3nt: TGTGCCAGCAGCCAAGGGGCGAACACTGAAGCTTTCTTT
CDR3aa: CASSQGANTEAFF

d_gene: .
j_gene: TRBJ2-7
v_gene: TRBV19
abundance: .
CDR3nt: TGTGCCAGTAGTCCCCGGACGGATTCCTACGAGCAGTACTTC
CDR3aa: CASSPRTDSYEQYF

d_gene: .
j_gene: TRBJ1-3
v_gene: TRBV9
abundance: few
CDR3nt: TGTGCCAGCAGCGTAGGAGGAGACGGAAACACCATATATTTT
CDR3aa: CASSVGGDGNTIYF

d_gene: .
j_gene: TRBJ2-3
v_gene: TRBV6-5
abundance: once
CDR3nt: TGTGCCAGCAAGGTTCTACATAGCACAGATACGCAGTATTTT
CDR3aa: CASKVLHSTDTQYF

d_gene: .
j_gene: TRBJ2-2
v_gene: TRBV28
abundance: once
CDR3nt: TGTGCCAGCAGCCTTCTGGCAGGGGGGTGGACCGGGGAGCTGTTTTTT
CDR3aa: CASSLLAGGWTGELFF

d_gene: .
j_gene: TRBJ2-4
v_gene: TRBV5-1
abundance: .
CDR3nt: TGCGCCAGCAGCTTCACAGGAGATAAAAACATTCAGTACTTC
CDR3aa: CASSFTGDKNIQYF

d_gene: .
j_gene: TRBJ2-3
v_gene: TRBV4-3
abundance: .
CDR3nt: TGCGCCAGCAGCCAAGATACCGCTCGCACCCTCCTTACGCAGTATTTT
CDR3aa: CASSQDTARTLLTQYF

d_gene: TRBD1
j_gene: TRBJ1-1
v_gene: TRBV6-4
abundance: .
CDR3nt: TGTGCCAGCAGTGGGGGACAGGGGCGCACTGAAGCTTTCTTT
CDR3aa: CASSGGQGRTEAFF

d_gene: .
j_gene: TRBJ1-2
v_gene: TRBV20-1
abundance: .
CDR3nt: TGCAGTGCGAAAAACCACCATGGCTACACCTTC
CDR3aa: CSAKNHHGYTF

d_gene: .
j_gene: TRBJ1-1
v_gene: TRBV7-8
abundance: .
CDR3nt: TGTGCCAGCAGCTTATCAGTGAACACTGAAGCTTTCTTT
CDR3aa: CASSLSVNTEAFF

d_gene: .
j_gene: TRBJ1-6
v_gene: TRBV4-3
abundance: .
CDR3nt: TGCGCCAGCAGCCAAGATTCGGGGTCGGGGTCCTATAATTCACCCCTCCACTTT
CDR3aa: CASSQDSGSGSYNSPLHF